The rows below give T cell receptor beta chains drawn from one sample of a study of blood T cell repertoires in COVID-19. The assay was immunoSEQ multiplex PCR, and TCRdb's table has in-frame clones only and misses some. The table has approximately 54,000 clones, less than 95% seen once; the top ten hold 6.5% to 9%. Sequenced input: peripheral blood. The receptors shown here come from a woman between 35 and 50 years old with active COVID-19. The CDR3 runs from the conserved cysteine through the conserved F or W. The D gene is left open where the match is weak. Clone size is given for some rows only: seen once, a few or many times, or a class if the clone is expanded.

D gene,clone size,CDR3 length,V gene,J gene,CDR3 protein,CDR3 DNA
NA,NA,14,TRBV19,TRBJ2-7,CASKAQGQSYEQYF,TGTGCCAGTAAGGCTCAGGGGCAGTCCTACGAGCAGTACTTC
TRBD2,once,16,TRBV6-1,TRBJ2-7,CASSEGLAGLSYEQYF,TGTGCCAGCAGTGAGGGGCTAGCGGGGCTGTCCTACGAGCAGTACTTC
TRBD2,NA,19,TRBV10-3,TRBJ2-1,CAISESLGTSGGPWGEQFF,TGTGCCATCAGTGAGTCTCTCGGGACTAGCGGGGGGCCCTGGGGTGAGCAGTTCTTC
NA,NA,14,TRBV18,TRBJ1-5,CASSPGQSGQPQHF,TGTGCCAGCTCACCGGGACAATCAGGGCAGCCCCAGCATTTT
NA,NA,14,TRBV30,TRBJ1-1,CAWSVLGGETEAFF,TGTGCCTGGAGTGTACTAGGGGGGGAAACTGAAGCTTTCTTT
NA,NA,14,TRBV12-5,TRBJ1-5,CASGSTGGIQPQHF,TGTGCTAGTGGTTCCACCGGAGGGATTCAGCCCCAGCATTTT
NA,NA,11,TRBV2,TRBJ1-1,CASDGQSEAFF,TGTGCCAGCGACGGACAGTCTGAAGCTTTCTTT
NA,once,15,TRBV5-6,TRBJ2-5,CASSFFFGLRETQYF,TGTGCCAGCAGCTTTTTTTTTGGTCTCCGGGAGACCCAGTACTTC
TRBD2,NA,21,TRBV3-1/TRBV3-2,TRBJ2-4,CASSQDLVGLAGGFTKNIQYF,TGTGCCAGCAGCCAAGATCTGGTTGGGCTAGCGGGGGGATTTACCAAAAACATTCAGTACTTC
TRBD2,NA,17,TRBV9,TRBJ2-1,CASSPPGLAGTYNEQFF,TGTGCCAGCAGCCCCCCCGGACTAGCGGGGACTTACAATGAGCAGTTCTTC
NA,NA,14,TRBV28,TRBJ1-6,CASTSGDNNSPLHF,TGTGCCAGCACCAGCGGGGATAATAATTCACCCCTCCACTTT
NA,NA,15,TRBV5-1,TRBJ2-5,CASSRGGGAQETQYF,TGCGCCAGCAGCCGTGGAGGGGGGGCCCAAGAGACCCAGTACTTC
TRBD2,NA,17,TRBV11-2,TRBJ2-3,CASRRTSGGVGTDTQYF,TGTGCCAGCAGAAGGACTAGCGGGGGTGTTGGCACAGATACGCAGTATTTT
NA,NA,15,TRBV19,TRBJ2-5,CASSTGRGYQETQYF,TGTGCCAGTTCCACGGGTAGGGGGTACCAAGAGACCCAGTACTTC
NA,NA,16,TRBV14,TRBJ2-7,CASSQITGGWDYEQYF,TGTGCCAGCAGCCAAATTACGGGGGGCTGGGACTACGAGCAGTACTTC
TRBD1,NA,17,TRBV27,TRBJ1-6,CASSLSDRGDYNSPLHF,TGTGCCAGCAGTTTATCGGACAGGGGCGACTATAATTCACCCCTCCACTTT
TRBD2,NA,16,TRBV9,TRBJ2-3,CASSVVAFASGDTQYF,TGTGCCAGCAGCGTAGTGGCCTTCGCTAGCGGGGATACGCAGTATTTT
NA,NA,15,TRBV4-2,TRBJ1-2,CASSQEQGGDYGYTF,TGTGCCAGCAGCCAAGAGCAGGGAGGCGACTATGGCTACACCTTC
NA,few,14,TRBV7-9,TRBJ2-7,CASSLGGVAYEQYF,TGTGCCAGCAGCTTAGGGGGGGTCGCCTACGAGCAGTACTTC
TRBD1,NA,15,TRBV6-5,TRBJ1-4,CASRGTGGTNEKLFF,TGTGCCAGCAGAGGGACAGGGGGAACTAATGAAAAACTGTTTTTT
TRBD1,NA,13,TRBV19,TRBJ1-2,CASSSGGIYGYTF,TGTGCCAGTAGTTCAGGGGGCATCTATGGCTACACCTTC
NA,NA,16,TRBV5-4,TRBJ2-2,CASSLEWGQDTGELFF,TGTGCCAGCAGCTTGGAATGGGGGCAGGACACCGGGGAGCTGTTTTTT
TRBD1,few,16,TRBV3-1/TRBV3-2,TRBJ2-1,CASSRSSGTGSNEQFF,TGTGCCAGCAGCCGATCATCCGGGACAGGGTCCAATGAGCAGTTCTTC
NA,NA,13,TRBV11-3,TRBJ2-5,CASSPRPWSGQYF,TGTGCCAGCAGCCCCCGACCGTGGAGTGGCCAGTACTTC
NA,NA,14,TRBV9,TRBJ1-3,CASSVGKGTDTIYF,TGTGCCAGCAGCGTCGGGAAGGGAACGGACACCATATATTTT
NA,NA,15,TRBV5-5,TRBJ2-1,CASSLVGATYNEQFF,TGTGCCAGCAGCTTGGTGGGGGCGACCTACAATGAGCAGTTCTTC
NA,NA,15,TRBV7-2,TRBJ1-5,CASSFGQNSNQPQHF,TGTGCCAGCAGCTTTGGCCAGAATAGCAATCAGCCCCAGCATTTT
NA,NA,19,TRBV19,TRBJ1-5,CASSSLAGNSLSSNQPQHF,TGTGCCAGTAGTTCCCTGGCAGGCAACTCCTTGTCTAGCAATCAGCCCCAGCATTTT